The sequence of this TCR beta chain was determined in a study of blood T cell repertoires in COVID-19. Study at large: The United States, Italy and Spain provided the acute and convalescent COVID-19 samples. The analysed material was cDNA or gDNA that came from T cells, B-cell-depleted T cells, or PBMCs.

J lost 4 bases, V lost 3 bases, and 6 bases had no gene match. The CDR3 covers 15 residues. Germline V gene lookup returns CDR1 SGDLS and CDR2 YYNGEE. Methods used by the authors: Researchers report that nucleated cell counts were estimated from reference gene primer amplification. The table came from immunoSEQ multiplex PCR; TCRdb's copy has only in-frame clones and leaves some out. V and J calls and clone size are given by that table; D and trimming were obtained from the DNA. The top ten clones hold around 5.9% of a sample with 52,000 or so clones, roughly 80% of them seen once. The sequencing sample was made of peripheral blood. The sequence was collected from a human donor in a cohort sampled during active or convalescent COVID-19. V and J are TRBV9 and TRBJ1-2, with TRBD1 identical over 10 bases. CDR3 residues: CASSAAGTGVYGYTF. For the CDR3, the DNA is TGTGCCAGCAGCGCCGCCGGGACAGGGGTCTATGGCTACACCTTC. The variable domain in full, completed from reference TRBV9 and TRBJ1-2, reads DSGVTQTPKHLITATGQRVTLRCSPRSGDLSVYWYQQSLDQGLQFLIQYYNGEERAKGNILERFSAQQFPDLHSELNLSSLELGDSALYFCASSAAGTGVYGYTFGSGTRLTVV.